What follows are 27 T cell receptor beta chains derived from one specimen sequenced in a study of blood T cell repertoires in COVID-19. The assay was immunoSEQ multiplex PCR, and TCRdb's table has in-frame clones only and misses some. The sample gives roughly 9,200 clones, around 80% of which show up once; 24% is in the top ten. Material: peripheral blood. Receptor source: a man aged 60-69 years with active COVID-19.

The V gene is TRBV3-1 (or the pseudogene TRBV3-2), the J gene TRBJ1-5; D call uncertain. Per germline, CDR1 LGHDT and CDR2 YNNKEL (reference sequence). Trimming removed 1 base from V and 4 bases from J, with 5 bases in between. This CDR3 is built from 13 residues. DNA for the CDR3: TGTGCCAGCAGCCAAGCAGATAATCAGCCCCAGCATTTT. This codes for CASSQADNQPQHF.

The chain links TRBV10-1 to TRBJ2-7, with D possibly matching TRBD1 (6 bases). Germline loops: CDR1 WNHNN, CDR2 SYGVQD (reference sequence). This CDR3 comprises 13 residues. Between the trimmed V and J ends, which lost 6 bases and 3 bases, there was a span of 12 bases. The CDR3 loop is CASSRDTDYEQYF. Written as DNA, the CDR3 is TGCGCCAGCAGCCGGGACACCGACTACGAGCAGTACTTC.

This clone was counted a few times. The chain carries TRBV7-6 and TRBJ1-2; TRBD1 matches 9 bases. The CDR3 has 15 residues. From germline, CDR1 is SGHVS and CDR2 FNYEAQ. V gave up 5 bases and J gave up 7 bases; unmatched junction bases: 11. The CDR3 sequence: CASSRVPGQGSGYTF. CDR3 DNA sequence: TGTGCCAGCAGCCGAGTCCCGGGACAGGGCAGTGGCTACACCTTC. Together with reference TRBV7-6 and TRBJ1-2, the CDR3 gives the full variable domain: GAGVSQSPRYKVTKRGQDVALRCDPISGHVSLYWYRQALGQGPEFLTYFNYEAQQDKSGLPNDRFSAERPEGSISTLTIQRTEQRDSAMYRCASSRVPGQGSGYTFGSGTRLTVV.

The chain is built from TRBV20-1 and TRBJ1-1, with D unresolved. This CDR3 is built from 11 residues. Trimming stripped 6 bases from V and 0 bases from J, with 5 bases between. CDR1 and CDR2 from the germline V gene are DFQATT and SNEGSKA (reference sequence). The CDR3 here is CSAEVNTEAFF. The DNA for the CDR3 is TGCAGTGCCGAGGTGAACACTGAAGCTTTCTTT.

The chain has TRBV20-1 and TRBJ1-5; D ambiguous. This CDR3 spans 9 amino acids. CDR1 DFQATT and CDR2 SNEGSKA come from the germline V gene (reference sequence). Trimming pared 5 bases from V and 11 bases from J, leaving 7 bases between. This CDR3 is CSAGGAQHF. The CDR3 DNA is TGCAGTGCTGGCGGGGCCCAGCATTTT.

The chain recombines TRBV12-5 with TRBJ1-1; no clear D gene. The V end was cut by 1 base, the J end by 1 base, with 16 bases between. CDR3 size: 17 residues. Germline CDR1 is LGHNT and CDR2 is FRNRAP. The CDR3 sequence: CASGLERGVRRNTEAFF. The CDR3 DNA is TGTGCTAGTGGTTTGGAACGGGGAGTTCGGAGGAACACTGAAGCTTTCTTT.

The gene calls are TRBV11-2 and TRBJ2-4; TRBD1 might be the D (7 bases). In germline, CDR1 is SGHAT, CDR2 FQNNGV. The CDR3 is 15 amino acids. Between the trimmed V and J ends, which lost 5 bases and 7 bases, there was a span of 18 bases. The CDR3 region has the DNA TGTGCCAGCAGCCGGACCCAGGGGGGAGTCAACATTCAGTACTTC. It codes for CASSRTQGGVNIQYF.

This chain connects TRBV18 to TRBJ1-4; D might be TRBD1 (5 bases). CDR3 length: 12 amino acids. V lost 3 bases to trimming and J lost 7 bases, with 6 bases between them. Germline V gives CDR1 KGHSH, CDR2 LQKENI. The CDR3 DNA is TGTGCCAGCTCACCGACAGCTGAAAAACTGTTTTTT. Translated: CASSPTAEKLFF.

This clone was seen once. The V and J genes are TRBV12-3 or TRBV12-4 and TRBJ1-3; D remains ambiguous. This CDR3 has 12 residues. V was trimmed by 6 bases and J by 4 bases, leaving 7 bases between them. The CDR3 DNA sequence: TGTGCCAGCAGGTCCGAGGGAAACACCATATATTTT. This encodes CASRSEGNTIYF.

This chain connects TRBV28 to TRBJ2-1; perhaps TRBD1 as D (6 bases). This CDR3 spans 16 amino acids. Germline V CDR1 and CDR2: MDHEN, SYDVKM. V gave up 4 bases and J gave up 4 bases, with 17 bases separating them. As DNA, the CDR3 is TGTGCCAGCAGTTACCCGACGCAGGGGCCGTACAATGAGCAGTTCTTC. This codes for CASSYPTQGPYNEQFF.

The chain links TRBV9 to TRBJ2-1, with D perhaps matching TRBD2 (6 bases). CDR1 and CDR2 (germline): SGDLS, YYNGEE. V shed 3 bases and J shed 1 base, with 11 bases lying between them. This CDR3 has 15 residues. The CDR3 region has the DNA TGTGCCAGCAGCGAAGGTGCGGGGTCCTACAATGAGCAGTTCTTC. Residues: CASSEGAGSYNEQFF.

The V gene is TRBV5-6, the J gene TRBJ2-3, with 11 bases that match TRBD2. The ends lost 2 bases at V and 1 base at J; junction bases unmatched: 3. The CDR3 runs to 16 residues. CDR1 is SGHDT and CDR2 is YYEEEE in the germline V gene. The CDR3: CASSFGTSGRTDTQYF. CDR3 DNA: TGTGCCAGCAGCTTTGGGACTAGCGGACGCACAGATACGCAGTATTTT.

The chain recombines TRBV4-3 with TRBJ2-7; D might be TRBD2 (6 bases). Germline-derived CDR1 and CDR2 are LGHNA and YSLEER. The CDR3 length is 15 residues. V was shortened by 4 bases and J by 4 bases, with 17 bases between the two germline ends. The CDR3 here is CASSLQPGEGYEQYF. Here the CDR3 DNA reads TGCGCCAGCAGCCTCCAACCGGGGGAAGGGTACGAGCAGTACTTC.

The chain links TRBV5-6 to TRBJ2-5, with D possibly matching TRBD1 (6 bases). This CDR3 contains 16 residues. Trimming took 3 bases from V and 7 from J, leaving 22 bases between them. Per the germline V gene, CDR1 is SGHDT and CDR2 is YYEEEE. Here the CDR3 DNA reads TGTGCCAGCAGCTACGATGGGCAGGTGACCAGGGGGACCCAGTACTTC. Translating gives CASSYDGQVTRGTQYF.

This clone was seen a single time. V usage is TRBV14 and J usage is TRBJ1-4; D gene uncertain. CDR1 SGHDN and CDR2 FVKESK come from the germline V gene. V lost 1 base and J 5 bases, leaving 5 bases between the germline ends. This CDR3 region has 13 residues. The chain's CDR3 is CASSQGPNEKLFF. The CDR3 DNA reads TGTGCCAGCAGCCAAGGGCCCAATGAAAAACTGTTTTTT.

The rearrangement links TRBV5-1 to TRBJ1-1; possibly TRBD1 for D (5 bases). Germline CDR1 is SGHRS and CDR2 is YFSETQ. The CDR3 has 16 residues. V lost 4 bases and J lost 4, with 20 bases in between. Here the CDR3 reads CASSNRGGPRGTEAFF. The DNA of the CDR3 is TGCGCCAGCAGCAATCGGGGGGGTCCGAGGGGCACTGAAGCTTTCTTT.

This chain joins TRBV15 and TRBJ2-6, with no clear D. V was shortened by 1 base and J by 7 bases, with 11 bases between the two germline ends. This CDR3 spans 15 amino acids. Germline values: CDR1 LNHNV, CDR2 YYDKDF (reference sequence). CDR3 DNA sequence: TGTGCCACCAGCAGAGCGAGCGCCCGTGCCAACGTCCTGACTTTC. It translates to CATSRASARANVLTF.

The chain carries TRBV19 and TRBJ2-6, with 7 bases that match TRBD1. Germline CDR1 and CDR2: LNHDA and SQIVND (reference sequence). Trimming took 5 bases from V and 3 from J; bases not matched to a gene: 7. The CDR3 totals 16 residues. CDR3: CASSGGTASGANVLTF. For the CDR3, the DNA is TGTGCCAGTAGTGGTGGGACAGCTAGTGGGGCCAACGTCCTGACTTTC.

This clone occurred a few times. This chain uses TRBV11-2 with TRBJ2-5; 7 bases align to TRBD1. The CDR3 spans 15 residues. V trimming: 1 base; J trimming: 5 bases; junction bases outside the gene matches: 7. Germline V CDR1 and CDR2: SGHAT, FQNNGV. The CDR3 bases are TGTGCCAGCAGCTTAGGGGCAGGGGGAATTGAGACCCAGTACTTC. Protein: CASSLGAGGIETQYF.

The chain has TRBV11-2 and TRBJ2-4; TRBD1 agrees at 9 bases. Germline CDR1 SGHAT, CDR2 FQNNGV. Trimming cost V 5 bases and J 3 bases; bases outside gene matches: 11. This CDR3 is built from 17 residues. In DNA, the CDR3 is TGTGCCAGCAGCCGCGAGCTACAGGGGGCAGGCAAAAACATTCAGTACTTC. Translation: CASSRELQGAGKNIQYF.

The chain is built from TRBV10-3 and TRBJ2-6; D is ambiguous. The CDR3 has 15 residues. CDR1 and CDR2 (germline): ENHRY, SYGVKD. V was cut by 3 bases and J by 2 bases, with 8 bases left in between. The CDR3 region is CAISDQMPGANVLTF. The CDR3 nucleotides are TGTGCCATCAGTGATCAGATGCCTGGGGCCAACGTCCTGACTTTC.

The chain employs TRBV6-2 or TRBV6-3 and TRBJ2-3; D is ambiguous. The CDR3 consists of 11 residues. In germline, CDR1 is MNHEY, CDR2 SVGEGT. The V gene lost 5 bases and the J gene lost 2 bases, with 2 bases spanning the gap. The CDR3 is CASSHTDTQYF. CDR3 sequence (DNA): TGTGCCAGCAGTCACACAGATACGCAGTATTTT.

The chain has TRBV6-4 and TRBJ1-1, with 7 bases fitting TRBD1. The CDR3 is 14 residues long. CDR1 is MRHNA and CDR2 is SNTAGT in the germline V gene. V gave up 5 bases and J gave up 5 bases; unmatched junction bases: 8. CDR3 region: CASSTSDRATEAFF. In DNA form, the CDR3 reads TGTGCCAGCAGTACGTCAGACAGGGCTACTGAAGCTTTCTTT.

V is TRBV6-5 and J is TRBJ1-2; no definite D call. The germline gives CDR1 MNHEY, CDR2 SVGAGI. V was trimmed by 6 bases and J by 2 bases, leaving 16 bases between them. This CDR3 contains 15 residues. CDR3 in DNA: TGTGCCAGCAGCGCCCCCGACCGGAGCAACTATGGCTACACCTTC. Amino acid sequence: CASSAPDRSNYGYTF.

J is TRBJ2-2 and V is TRBV7-8; TRBD2 aligns across 9 bases. CDR3 length equals 15 residues. The trim removed 1 base at V and 6 bases at J, leaving 3 bases unmatched. CDR1 is SGHVS and CDR2 is FQNEAQ in the germline V gene. CDR3 bases: TGTGCCAGCAGCTTAGATTCTAGCGGGGCCGGGGAGCTGTTTTTT. Amino acids: CASSLDSSGAGELFF.

This chain joins TRBV5-1 and TRBJ2-3; D is unresolved. The CDR3 is 12 amino acids. V dropped 3 bases and J dropped 5 bases, with 7 bases sitting between them. Germline CDR1 is SGHRS and CDR2 is YFSETQ. The CDR3 sequence is CASSSFGDTQYF. The CDR3 DNA is TGCGCCAGCAGCTCGTTCGGAGATACGCAGTATTTT.

The chain has TRBV7-8 and TRBJ1-1; D remains ambiguous. This CDR3 is 12 amino acids long. V was cut by 5 bases and J by 11 bases, with 15 bases left in between. Per germline, CDR1 SGHVS and CDR2 FQNEAQ. CDR3 bases: TGTGCCAGCAGCCCTGAACAGCGGGCTGCTTTCTTT. Protein sequence: CASSPEQRAAFF.